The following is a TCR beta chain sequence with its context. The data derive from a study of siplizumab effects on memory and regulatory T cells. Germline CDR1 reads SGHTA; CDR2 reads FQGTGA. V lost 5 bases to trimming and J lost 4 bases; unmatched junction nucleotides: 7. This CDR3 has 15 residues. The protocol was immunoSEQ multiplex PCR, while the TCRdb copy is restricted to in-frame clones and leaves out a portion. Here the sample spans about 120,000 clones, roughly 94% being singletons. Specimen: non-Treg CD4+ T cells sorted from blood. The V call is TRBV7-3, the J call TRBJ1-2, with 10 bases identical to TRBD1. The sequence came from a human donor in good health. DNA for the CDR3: TGTGCCAGCAGCATGGACAGGGGGAATGTCTATGGCTACACCTTC. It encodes CASSMDRGNVYGYTF.